These T cell receptor beta chains were read from a single sample in a study of CD8 T cells in ankylosing spondylitis. MiXCR, run by TCRdb on the 5' RACE reads, gives a single entry per CDR3 protein. This table holds about 110,000 distinct CDR3 sequences, 20% to 30% found once. Sequencing was carried out using synovial fluid, either unsorted or a sorted T cell fraction (not recorded which). All receptors derive from a male donor with ankylosing spondylitis. Each CDR3 is given with its conserved first and last residue. A D gene is named only where the DNA matches it firmly. Some rows mark clone size as missing; the rest say once, few, many or name a class of expanded clone.

DNA	CDR3	size	J	V	D
TGTGCCAGCAGCGTTAGGGACCTTAGCTCTGGGGCCAACGTCCTGACTTTC	CASSVRDLSSGANVLTF	.	TRBJ2-6	TRBV9	.
TGCGCCAGCAGCCCCGAGGGGCGGACCCAGTACTTC	CASSPEGRTQYF	.	TRBJ2-5	TRBV5-1	.
TGTGCCACCAGTGATCTCGACAGGGGGTGGTTCTTC	CATSDLDRGWFF	few	TRBJ2-1	TRBV24-1	TRBD1
TGTGCCAGCAGCCCCAGTTGGGGAGGGCAGCCCCAGCATTTT	CASSPSWGGQPQHF	.	TRBJ1-5	TRBV7-9	.
TGTGCCAGCAACGGACTAGCGGGATCTCAAGAGACCCAGTACTTC	CASNGLAGSQETQYF	few	TRBJ2-5	TRBV7-2	TRBD2
TGCAGTCTGAGGGGGGAAATTGGCACAGATACGCAGTATTTT	CSLRGEIGTDTQYF	.	TRBJ2-3	TRBV20-1	.
TGTGCCAGCAGCCACCCCCCACATCTCAATGAGCAGTTCTTC	CASSHPPHLNEQFF	many	TRBJ2-1	TRBV11-3	.
TGTGCCATCAGTCCTTCGCGGGACGAGCAGTACTTC	CAISPSRDEQYF	.	TRBJ2-7	TRBV10-3	.
TGCGCCAGCAGCTTGGACAGGCCTTCGACAGATACGCAGTATTTT	CASSLDRPSTDTQYF	few	TRBJ2-3	TRBV5-1	.
TGTGCCAGCAGCCCCCGACAGGGGGAAGCTTTCTTT	CASSPRQGEAFF	.	TRBJ1-1	TRBV2	TRBD1
TGCAGTGCTGTAAGCGGGAGGGCCACAGATACGCAGTATTTT	CSAVSGRATDTQYF	.	TRBJ2-3	TRBV20-1	TRBD2
TGTGCCAGCAGAAGACAGGGAAGCGACACCGGGGAGCTGTTTTTT	CASRRQGSDTGELFF	few	TRBJ2-2	TRBV12-3/TRBV12-4	TRBD1
TGTGCCAGCAGGGATGGACGCTACACCGGGGAGCTGTTTTTT	CASRDGRYTGELFF	.	TRBJ2-2	TRBV12-3/TRBV12-4	.
TGCGCCAGCAGCCCCCCGGACAGTTCATCCTACAATGAGCAGTTCTTC	CASSPPDSSSYNEQFF	.	TRBJ2-1	TRBV5-1	.
TGTGCCAGCAGCTTATGGCGGGAGGGCGATGAGCAGTTCTTC	CASSLWREGDEQFF	many	TRBJ2-1	TRBV7-2	TRBD2
TGTGCCAGCTCACAGGTTGGAGGGATAGATACGCAGTATTTT	CASSQVGGIDTQYF	few	TRBJ2-3	TRBV18	.
TGCAGCGTTGGGGAGGGGACAGGGGGGGACAATGAGCAGTTCTTC	CSVGEGTGGDNEQFF	once	TRBJ2-1	TRBV29-1	TRBD1
TGTGCCAGCAGTCAGGAGGCGCACACCACCGGGGAGCTGTTTTTT	CASSQEAHTTGELFF	.	TRBJ2-2	TRBV6-4	.
TGTGCCAGCAGTTCCCCCGGCACGGGTCTGAACACTGAAGCTTTCTTT	CASSSPGTGLNTEAFF	.	TRBJ1-1	TRBV12-3/TRBV12-4	.
TGCAGCCTAAACAGGGGGATGAACACTGAAGCTTTCTTT	CSLNRGMNTEAFF	many	TRBJ1-1	TRBV29-1	TRBD1
TGTGCCAGCAGGGCTAGACAGGGCCTCGGGGAGCAGTTCTTC	CASRARQGLGEQFF	many	TRBJ2-1	TRBV2	TRBD1
TGTGCCAGCAGCCCGGACAGGCCCATCGTAGCCAAAAACATTCAGTACTTC	CASSPDRPIVAKNIQYF	few	TRBJ2-4	TRBV7-2	TRBD1
TGTGCCAGCAGCCAAGGGGCTAGCGGGAGGGGAGGCGAGACCCAGTACTTC	CASSQGASGRGGETQYF	.	TRBJ2-5	TRBV4-2	TRBD2
TGTGCCAGCAGTTCCCCACCCGTAGAGACCCAGTACTTC	CASSSPPVETQYF	.	TRBJ2-5	TRBV12-3/TRBV12-4	.
TGTGCCAGTAGTAGTTCAAGGGCCCAGCATTTT	CASSSSRAQHF	once	TRBJ1-5	TRBV19	.
TGTGCCAGCAGCCAGACCTCTAGCGGGGAGCTGTTTTTT	CASSQTSSGELFF	few	TRBJ2-2	TRBV6-6	.
TGTGCCAGCAGCTTTGGGTCGACAGTGTCCACAGATACGCAGTATTTT	CASSFGSTVSTDTQYF	.	TRBJ2-3	TRBV11-2	.
TGTGCCAGCAGCCCTTGGAATACCTATGAAGCTTTCTTT	CASSPWNTYEAFF	few	TRBJ1-1	TRBV3-1	.
TGTGCCACCAGTGCCCCCGGGGGTGAGCAGTTCTTC	CATSAPGGEQFF	medium-sized	TRBJ2-1	TRBV24-1	.
TGCAGTGCTAGAAACACAGGGGGCGCGTCTGAAGCTTTCTTT	CSARNTGGASEAFF	.	TRBJ1-1	TRBV20-1	TRBD1
TGTGCCAGCAGCTCTAGGGGTGTCGGATTCGCGGGGCGCTTTTTCTTCACCTTC	CASSSRGVGFAGRFFFTF	.	TRBJ1-2	TRBV11-2	.
TGTGCCAGCAGCCACATTCGAGAGACCCAGTACTTC	CASSHIRETQYF	.	TRBJ2-5	TRBV14	.
TGTGCCAGCAGTTTATTCGGTTCTCTTACCACAGATACGCAGTATTTT	CASSLFGSLTTDTQYF	.	TRBJ2-3	TRBV27	.
TGCAGCGGCCGGGGTGCATATGGCACCGGGGAGCTGTTTTTT	CSGRGAYGTGELFF	few	TRBJ2-2	TRBV29-1	.
TGTGCCAGCAGATTTGGGGGGCGAGGCAATCAGCCCCAGCATTTT	CASRFGGRGNQPQHF	.	TRBJ1-5	TRBV12-3/TRBV12-4	.
TGTGCCAGCAGTTTGGACACCTTCACCGGGGAGCTGTTTTTT	CASSLDTFTGELFF	.	TRBJ2-2	TRBV6-5	.
TGCGCCAGCAGCTTAATGAGACTAGCGGGAGAATACAATGAGCAGTTCTTC	CASSLMRLAGEYNEQFF	.	TRBJ2-1	TRBV5-1	TRBD2
TGTGCCAGCAGCTTAGAGGGCCCCAGGGCTGAGCAGTTCTTC	CASSLEGPRAEQFF	.	TRBJ2-1	TRBV13	.
TGTGCCAGCACCCAATCTCCCGGCACTGAAGCTTTCTTT	CASTQSPGTEAFF	.	TRBJ1-1	TRBV6-1	.
TGTGCCAGCAGTGCAGGAGTTGGAAACACCATATATTTT	CASSAGVGNTIYF	few	TRBJ1-3	TRBV12-3/TRBV12-4	.
TGTGCCATCAGTGAGTCTGGGGATCACTATGGCTACACCTTC	CAISESGDHYGYTF	few	TRBJ1-2	TRBV10-3	.
TGTGCCAGCAGCCCGTTGGGGGAGACCTACGAGCAGTACTTC	CASSPLGETYEQYF	many	TRBJ2-7	TRBV4-2	.
TGTGCCAGCAGCTACCTTTTAGTTGTTACAGATACGCAGTATTTT	CASSYLLVVTDTQYF	few	TRBJ2-3	TRBV7-2	.